This T cell receptor beta chain was sequenced in a study of T cells after yellow fever vaccination. Study-level results: Post-booster samples contained most primary-vaccination clones (around 95% CD4, about 85% CD8). Contaminating bulk clonotypes could be abundant in FACS-sorted repertoires. The secondary response peaked faster, at day 5 versus 15, but was weaker.

Trimming stripped 4 bases from V and 7 bases from J, with 18 bases between. Germline V gene sequence: CDR1 SGHRS, CDR2 YFSETQ. The CDR3 spans 15 residues. They built TCR cDNA with 5'RACE template switching, a step that put in a universal primer site and UMIs. One entry per CDR3 protein results from TCRdb running MiXCR on the 5' RACE reads. The sample includes fewer than 400,000 distinct CDR3 sequences, about 11% seen only once; the top ten take about 3.3%. Note on this clonotype: Its antigen is undetermined.

Source: CD4+ T cells sorted from PBMCs, taken 45 days after the yellow fever booster vaccination. V is TRBV5-1 and J is TRBJ2-4, with D perhaps TRBD1 or TRBD2 (5 bases each). The source is a man aged 18-30 years who received the YFV17D yellow fever vaccine. This CDR3 is CASSHSAPAGNIQYF. The CDR3 nucleotides are TGCGCCAGCAGCCATAGCGCCCCAGCAGGGAACATTCAGTACTTC.